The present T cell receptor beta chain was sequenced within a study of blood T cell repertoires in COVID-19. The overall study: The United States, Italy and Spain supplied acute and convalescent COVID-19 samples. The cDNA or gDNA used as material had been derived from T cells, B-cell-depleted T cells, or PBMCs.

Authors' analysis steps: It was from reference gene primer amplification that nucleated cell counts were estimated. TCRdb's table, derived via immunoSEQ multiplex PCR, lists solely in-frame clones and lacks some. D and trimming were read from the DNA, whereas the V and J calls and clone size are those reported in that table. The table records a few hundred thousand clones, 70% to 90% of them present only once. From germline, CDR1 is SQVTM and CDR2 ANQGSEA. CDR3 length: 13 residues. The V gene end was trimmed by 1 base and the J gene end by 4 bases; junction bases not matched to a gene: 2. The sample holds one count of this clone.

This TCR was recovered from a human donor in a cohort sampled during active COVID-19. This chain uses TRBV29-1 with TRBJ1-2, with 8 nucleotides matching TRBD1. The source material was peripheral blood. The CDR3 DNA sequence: TGCAGCGTTGAAGGGGACAGGACCTATGGCTACACCTTC. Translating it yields CSVEGDRTYGYTF.